The clone carrying this TCR beta chain was seen just once. Its cognate antigen is unknown. V was trimmed by 2 bases and J by 0 bases, leaving 11 bases between them. From germline, CDR1 is MNHEY and CDR2 SVGEGT. There are 16 residues in the CDR3. MiXCR was run by TCRdb on the reads, yielding one entry per CDR3 protein. The data contain about 530,000 distinct CDR3 sequences, about 25% of them singletons. The data derive from a study of T cell repertoires in cytomegalovirus infection. Study as a whole: Matching HLA type and CMV infection were both indicated by public TCR beta signatures. Study results and limitations: The response measured ex vivo was dominated by TCR beta clonotypes (HLA-C-restricted and CMV-specific).

J is TRBJ2-1 and V is TRBV6-2 or TRBV6-3; D possibly corresponds to TRBD2 (6 bases). Sequencing was performed on PBMCs. The receptor was derived from a human donor in good health (CMV status not recorded). Some clones in this sample may be carry-over from other donors' samples. CDR3 coding DNA: TGTGCCAGCAGTTACGCGGGGCATAGCTCCTACAATGAGCAGTTCTTC. This sequence encodes CASSYAGHSSYNEQFF.